What follows are 14 T cell receptor beta chains derived from one specimen sequenced in a study of prognosis after radiotherapy for stage I lung cancer. The authors amplified TCR beta CDR3 from genomic DNA using two-round multiplex PCR. The first PCR round targeted every TRBV and TRBJ gene with specific primers. TCRdb recomputed calls from the multiplex PCR reads with MiXCR, one row per CDR3 protein. The sample contains 30,000 or so distinct CDR3 sequences, 32% of which appear only once. Source: PBMCs, taken before or after stereotactic body radiation therapy (not recorded which). Every receptor here comes from a donor aged 50 or older with non-small cell lung cancer.

The V gene is TRBV7-2, the J gene TRBJ2-7; 7 bases map to TRBD1. The CDR3 is 15 residues long. The trim removed 4 bases at V and 6 bases at J, leaving 12 bases unmatched. The germline V gene encodes CDR1 SGHTA and CDR2 FQGNSA. The CDR3 loop reads CASSCKGPTGSEQYF. The CDR3 region has the DNA TGTGCCAGCAGCTGTAAGGGTCCGACAGGGTCCGAGCAGTACTTC.

As for this clonotype: At one end the junction does not follow the germline gene, possibly because of a read error. This chain connects TRBV6-2 or TRBV6-3 to TRBJ2-3, with D possibly TRBD2 on 6 matching bases. CDR3 size: 16 residues. The V gene's germline CDR1 is MNHEY and CDR2 SVGEGT. CDR3 in amino acids: CASSYSSGCGTDTRYF. The CDR3 nucleotides read TGTGCCAGCAGTTACTCGAGCGGGTGCGGCACAGATACGCGGTATTTT.

About this clonotype: A much larger clone sits a single nucleotide away, making a read error possible. This CDR3 is missing its conserved last phenylalanine or tryptophan, likely due to a read error. CDR3 region: CASRPTGVFDEQYL. As DNA, the CDR3 is TGTGCCAGCAGACCGACAGGGGTTTTTGACGAGCAGTACCTC. This chain uses TRBV11-2 with TRBJ2-7, with TRBD1 matching over 8 bases. Germline values: CDR1 SGHAT, CDR2 FQNNGV. CDR3 length: 14 amino acids. V lost 6 bases, J lost 5 bases, and 9 bases stayed unmatched.

The rearrangement uses TRBV6-1 and TRBJ2-1; 7 bases agree with TRBD2. From germline, CDR1 is MNHNS and CDR2 SASEGT. After removal of 3 bases from V and 4 bases from J, the junction contained 9 bases not matched to a gene. This CDR3 has 16 residues. CDR3 protein: CASSDFRDYHYNEQFF. The CDR3 DNA follows: TGTGCCAGCAGTGATTTTCGGGACTACCATTACAATGAGCAGTTCTTC.

This clonotype has a count of ten or more. The gene calls are TRBV12-3 or TRBV12-4 and TRBJ2-2; D ambiguous. The CDR3 has 13 amino acids. Trimming took off 4 bases at V and 6 bases at J, with 9 bases between the two ends. Here the CDR3 DNA reads TGTGCCAGCAGTTCCCCTGTTGCCGGGGAGCTGTTTTTT. This encodes CASSSPVAGELFF.

In its sample, this clonotype was seen many times. The rearrangement joins TRBV4-1 to TRBJ2-5, with D unclear. Germline assignment: CDR1 MGHRA and CDR2 YSYEKL. V shed 0 bases and J shed 4 bases, with 9 bases lying between them. The CDR3 covers 14 residues. The CDR3 DNA sequence: TGCGCCAGCAGCCAAGACCCGGGTCTAGAGACCCAGTACTTC. Its protein is CASSQDPGLETQYF.

This clonotype came up a few times. A far larger clone is one nucleotide away, so this likely arose from a read error. The chain uses TRBV6-6 and TRBJ2-1; 9 bases map to TRBD2. This CDR3 has 20 amino acids. Germline CDR1 reads MNHNY; CDR2 reads SVGAGI (reference sequence). The trim removed 0 bases at V and 3 bases at J, leaving 15 bases unmatched. CDR3 region: CASSYSLPSTSGWHYNEQFF. DNA of the CDR3: TGTGCCAGCAGTTACTCGCTCCCCTCTACTAGCGGGTGGCACTACAATGAGCAGTTCTTC.

A few counts support this clonotype. V usage is TRBV12-3 or TRBV12-4 and J usage is TRBJ2-2, with D possibly TRBD2 on 6 matching bases. The CDR3 sequence is 17 residues long. Trimming took off 3 bases at V and 5 bases at J, with 19 bases between the two ends. CDR3 DNA sequence: TGTGCCAGCAGTTTGAATCGGGGGATGCAATTGACCGGGGAGCTGTTTTTT. Its protein product is CASSLNRGMQLTGELFF.

This clonotype was detected many times. The J gene is TRBJ1-2, the V gene TRBV4-1; perhaps TRBD1 as D (5 bases). The CDR3 is 13 residues long. Germline V gene data show CDR1 as MGHRA and CDR2 as YSYEKL. Deletions cut 1 base from V and 6 bases from J, with 9 bases between. CDR3 in amino acids: CASSQGQGHGYTF. The CDR3, as DNA: TGCGCCAGCAGCCAAGGGCAGGGCCATGGCTACACCTTC.

There are many counts of this clonotype. V gene TRBV2 combines with J gene TRBJ1-3; 7 bases fit TRBD1. This CDR3 comprises 16 residues. Trimming removed 6 bases from V and 0 bases from J; junction bases left unmatched: 8. The germline gives CDR1 SNHLY, CDR2 FYNNEI. The CDR3 DNA sequence: TGTGCCAGCAGCCAGCCGGGGACAGCCTCTGGAAACACCATATATTTT. Translation: CASSQPGTASGNTIYF. Together with reference TRBV2 and TRBJ1-3, the CDR3 gives the full variable domain: EPEVTQTPSHQVTQMGQEVILRCVPISNHLYFYWYRQILGQKVEFLVSFYNNEISEKSEIFDDQFSVERPDGSNFTLKIRSTKLEDSAMYFCASSQPGTASGNTIYFGEGSWLTVV.

There are many counts of this clonotype. The rearrangement joins TRBV12-3 or TRBV12-4 to TRBJ2-3, with 7 bases identical to TRBD1. The CDR3 contains 14 residues. Trimming removed 4 bases from V and 2 bases from J; junction bases left unmatched: 3. The CDR3 reads CASSSGGHTDTQYF. DNA of the CDR3: TGTGCCAGCAGTTCAGGGGGTCACACAGATACGCAGTATTTT.

As for this clonotype: This may be a read error: a much more frequent sequence differs by one nucleotide. The chain joins TRBV6-1 to TRBJ2-7; D gene uncertain. The CDR3 covers 10 residues. Germline V gene lookup returns CDR1 MNHNS and CDR2 SASEGT. CDR3 residues: CAPRPSGQYF. CDR3 nucleotides: TGTGCGCCCCGCCCTTCCGGGCAGTACTTC.

This clonotype was seen many times. The CDR3 bases are TGTGCCAGCAGCTTAGGGGGCAAGGTGGATGAAAAACTGTTTTTT. Translation: CASSLGGKVDEKLFF. The chain combines TRBV13 with TRBJ1-4, with D unclear. This CDR3 spans 15 amino acids. Germline values: CDR1 PRHDT, CDR2 FYEKMQ (reference sequence). Trimming removed 0 bases at V and 6 bases at J, with 11 bases between.

In this sample, this clonotype turned up a few times. The chain carries TRBV6-1 and TRBJ2-7; 7 bases match TRBD1. Per the germline V gene, CDR1 is MNHNS and CDR2 is SASEGT. Losses at the gene ends were 2 bases for V and 6 bases for J; bases not matched to a gene: 13. CDR3 length: 16 residues. CDR3 in amino acids: CASSEFYVPGQFEQYF. CDR3 bases: TGTGCCAGCAGTGAATTTTACGTGCCGGGACAGTTCGAGCAGTACTTC.